These 7 T cell receptor beta chains originate from one sample sequenced in a study of early T cells in non-severe SARS-CoV-2 infection. TCRdb reprocessed the 5' RACE reads via MiXCR and lists one record per CDR3 protein. The table lists approximately 46,000 distinct CDR3 sequences, 5.5% to 6.5% of them singletons. The sequenced sample was whole blood. These receptors were collected from an adult who was a healthcare worker with PCR-confirmed SARS-CoV-2 infection or an uninfected control (not recorded which).

This clonotype was seen ten or more times. The V and J genes are TRBV6-5 and TRBJ1-5; 7 bases are shared with TRBD1. The CDR3 length is 15 residues. V dropped 6 bases and J dropped 0; count of bases not matched to a gene: 5. The germline V gene encodes CDR1 MNHEY and CDR2 SVGAGI. CDR3 DNA sequence: TGTGCCAGCAGCTCCGACAGGGCTAGCAATCAGCCCCAGCATTTT. Translated, it gives CASSSDRASNQPQHF.

This clonotype is deemed medium-sized (0.01 to 0.1%). The V gene is TRBV20-1, the J gene TRBJ2-7, with TRBD1 matching 7 bases. V was pared by 4 bases and J by 7 bases, with 13 bases of the junction left unmatched. Germline CDR1 reads DFQATT; CDR2 reads SNEGSKA (reference sequence). The CDR3 length is 14 residues. The CDR3 loop reads CSAMPRDSPREQYF. The CDR3 nucleotides are TGCAGTGCTATGCCCCGGGACAGTCCTAGAGAGCAGTACTTC.

This clonotype was seen a few times. The gene calls are TRBV7-3 and TRBJ2-1; 8 nucleotides line up with TRBD2. The germline V gene encodes CDR1 SGHTA and CDR2 FQGTGA. The V gene end was trimmed by 1 base and the J gene end by 7 bases; junction bases not matched to a gene: 6. The CDR3 contains 15 residues. CDR3 residues: CASSLNSGADNEQFF. DNA for the CDR3: TGTGCCAGCAGCTTAAATAGCGGGGCCGATAATGAGCAGTTCTTC.

V and J are TRBV2 and TRBJ1-2, with a possible D match to TRBD1 (5 bases). The germline CDR1 and CDR2 sequences are SNHLY and FYNNEI. The CDR3 sequence is 15 residues long. The V gene lost 3 bases and the J gene lost 3 bases, with 14 bases spanning the gap. The CDR3 sequence: CASSEGRELHYGYTF. DNA for the CDR3: TGTGCCAGCAGTGAGGGCAGGGAACTTCACTATGGCTACACCTTC.

This chain uses TRBV20-1 with TRBJ2-1; D ambiguous. The CDR3 is made up of 13 amino acids. Trimming took off 2 bases at V and 7 bases at J, with 12 bases between the two ends. The germline CDR1 and CDR2 sequences are DFQATT and SNEGSKA (reference sequence). The CDR3 loop is CSARTPQWNEQFF. The CDR3 coding sequence is TGCAGTGCTAGAACCCCCCAGTGGAATGAGCAGTTCTTC.

At least ten counts were recorded for this clonotype. The chain couples TRBV11-2 to TRBJ2-7, with no clear D. This CDR3 spans 17 amino acids. V was shortened by 2 bases and J by 0 bases, with 17 bases between the two germline ends. Germline V gene lookup returns CDR1 SGHAT and CDR2 FQNNGV. For the CDR3, the DNA is TGTGCCAGCAGCTTAAAAAACGTAAGACTGCTCTCCTACGAGCAGTACTTC. Protein: CASSLKNVRLLSYEQYF.

This clonotype turned up a few times. The rearrangement joins TRBV2 to TRBJ1-1; 7 bases agree with TRBD1. The CDR3 runs to 16 residues. The V gene's germline CDR1 is SNHLY and CDR2 FYNNEI. Trimming removed 6 bases from V and 0 bases from J; junction bases left unmatched: 10. CDR3: CASSKTGFDMNTEAFF. As DNA, the CDR3 is TGTGCCAGCAGCAAGACAGGGTTCGACATGAACACTGAAGCTTTCTTT.